The 28 T cell receptor beta chains listed next were all sequenced from one sample in a study of blood T cell repertoires in COVID-19. Assay: immunoSEQ multiplex PCR; the TCRdb copy retains only in-frame clones and omits some. The table lists approximately 200,000 clones, roughly 90% of them singletons. The sequenced sample was PBMCs or T cells enriched from blood (not recorded which). The receptors come from a woman aged 30 to 39 who had recovered from COVID-19.

This clone was seen just once. The chain carries TRBV7-2 and TRBJ1-5, with TRBD1 identical over 8 bases. V was pared by 5 bases and J by 4 bases, with 4 bases of the junction left unmatched. The germline V gene has CDR1 SGHTA and CDR2 FQGNSA. This CDR3 has 14 amino acids. This chain's CDR3 is CASSHGTGNQPQHF. DNA of the CDR3: TGTGCCAGCAGCCATGGGACAGGAAATCAGCCCCAGCATTTT.

The chain combines TRBV7-9 with TRBJ1-2; D is undetermined. V dropped 5 bases and J dropped 8 bases, with 18 bases sitting between them. The CDR3 sequence is 14 residues long. The germline V gene has CDR1 SEHNR and CDR2 FQNEAQ (reference sequence). The CDR3 coding sequence is TGTGCCAGCAGCCTAGAGGGTAGAGGGATCGGCTACACCTTC. This translates into CASSLEGRGIGYTF.

The V and J genes are TRBV14 and TRBJ1-1, with D unresolved. Trimming removed 3 bases at V and 7 bases at J, with 6 bases between. Germline CDR1 SGHDN, CDR2 FVKESK. This CDR3 is 11 amino acids long. CDR3 bases: TGTGCCAGCAGCCAGCAGGTTGAAGCTTTCTTT. Its protein is CASSQQVEAFF.

This clone was seen a single time. The chain links TRBV5-1 to TRBJ1-3; 9 nucleotides align to TRBD1. Germline values: CDR1 SGHRS, CDR2 YFSETQ. CDR3 length: 16 residues. J lost 0 bases, V lost 4 bases, and 5 bases had no gene match. CDR3 loop: CASSQGQGTSGNTIYF. The CDR3 DNA follows: TGCGCCAGCAGCCAAGGACAGGGGACCTCTGGAAACACCATATATTTT.

The genes are TRBV2 and TRBJ1-2; 8 bases map to TRBD1. J lost 6 bases, V lost 8 bases, and 8 bases had no gene match. Germline V gene data show CDR1 as SNHLY and CDR2 as FYNNEI. This CDR3 contains 13 residues. CDR3 nucleotides: TGTGCCAGCTTTCGGACAGGGAATCATGGCTACACCTTC. It codes for CASFRTGNHGYTF.

The V gene is TRBV30, the J gene TRBJ2-1; TRBD2 aligns across 11 bases. The germline V gene encodes CDR1 GTSNPN and CDR2 SVGIG (reference sequence). The V gene end was trimmed by 1 base and the J gene end by 10 bases; junction bases not matched to a gene: 0. The CDR3 is made up of 12 amino acids. The CDR3 sequence is CAWSGLAGEQFF. The CDR3 nucleotides read TGTGCCTGGAGTGGACTAGCGGGGGAGCAGTTCTTC.

The chain is built from TRBV6-2 or TRBV6-3 and TRBJ2-7, with D unclear. There are 12 residues in the CDR3. CDR1 MNHEY and CDR2 SVGEGT come from the germline V gene. Trimming removed 0 bases from V and 4 bases from J, with 4 bases in between. The CDR3 coding sequence is TGTGCCAGCAGTTACTCAGAGTACGAGCAGTACTTC. It yields the protein CASSYSEYEQYF.

The chain couples TRBV18 to TRBJ2-3; TRBD1 might be the D (7 bases). The CDR3 has 16 amino acids. Germline V gene data show CDR1 as KGHSH and CDR2 as LQKENI. Trimming removed 3 bases from V and 3 bases from J, with 16 bases in between. The CDR3 DNA follows: TGTGCCAGCTCACCCCCAGGACCAGGGGGGACAGATACGCAGTATTTT. Residues: CASSPPGPGGTDTQYF.

The CDR3, as DNA: TGTGCCAGCAGTTACGGGCCGATCTCTTATGGCTACACCTTC. It specifies CASSYGPISYGYTF. The V call is TRBV6-2 or TRBV6-3, the J call TRBJ1-2; D is uncertain. Germline values: CDR1 MNHEY, CDR2 SVGEGT. Trimming left V 2 bases short and J 5 bases short, with 12 bases between. The CDR3 is 14 residues long.

The V and J genes are TRBV5-1 and TRBJ2-7, with D possibly TRBD1 on 6 matching bases. CDR3 length: 13 amino acids. CDR1 is SGHRS and CDR2 is YFSETQ in the germline V gene. With 5 bases removed from V and 2 bases from J, the gap between germline ends came to 11 bases. CDR3 DNA sequence: TGCGCCAGCAGGACAGGAGTAACCTACGAGCAGTACTTC. It encodes CASRTGVTYEQYF.

This chain joins TRBV9 and TRBJ1-1; D not certain. The CDR3 extends over 14 amino acids. V was pared by 4 bases and J by 6 bases, with 16 bases between. Germline V gene lookup returns CDR1 SGDLS and CDR2 YYNGEE. CDR3 DNA sequence: TGTGCCAGCAGCCCCCCCGGGCTGGGAGCTGAAGCTTTCTTT. Its translation is CASSPPGLGAEAFF.

The genes are TRBV24-1 and TRBJ2-7, with TRBD2 matching over 9 bases. This CDR3 is built from 12 residues. After removal of 9 bases from V and 5 bases from J, the junction contained 4 bases not matched to a gene. Germline V gene sequence: CDR1 KGHDR, CDR2 SFDVKD. CDR3: CATGTSIDEQYF. DNA of the CDR3: TGTGCCACCGGGACTAGCATCGACGAGCAGTACTTC.

The chain has TRBV19 and TRBJ1-2; 9 nucleotides match TRBD1. The CDR3 totals 17 residues. Germline V lookup: CDR1 LNHDA, CDR2 SQIVND (reference sequence). With V trimmed by 5 bases and J by 6 bases, 16 bases remained unmatched. The CDR3 protein is CASSVVRQGVGVDGYTF. CDR3 DNA sequence: TGTGCCAGTAGTGTCGTTAGACAGGGGGTTGGAGTCGATGGCTACACCTTC.

CDR3 loop: CASSFAEYF. For the CDR3, the DNA is TGTGCCAGCAGCTTCGCAGAGTACTTC. V and J are TRBV5-4 and TRBJ2-7; D is ambiguous. The CDR3 length is 9 residues. CDR1 SGHNT and CDR2 YYREEE come from the germline V gene (reference sequence). V was shortened by 2 bases and J by 11 bases, with 5 bases between the two germline ends.

The chain has TRBV7-3 and TRBJ2-6; TRBD1 matches at 7 bases. CDR1 SGHTA and CDR2 FQGTGA come from the germline V gene. The trim removed 5 bases at V and 2 bases at J, leaving 6 bases unmatched. The CDR3 sequence is 16 residues long. CDR3 bases: TGTGCCAGCAGCCGAGTGACAGGGACTGGGGCCAACGTCCTGACTTTC. Translating gives CASSRVTGTGANVLTF.

This sequence joins TRBV25-1 and TRBJ1-1, with D perhaps TRBD1 (6 bases). Per the germline V gene, CDR1 is MGHDK and CDR2 is SYGVNS. This CDR3 comprises 12 residues. The V and J ends lost 9 bases and 4 bases respectively, with 12 bases between them. CDR3 in amino acids: CASGQQGTEAFF. CDR3 bases: TGTGCCAGTGGACAGCAGGGCACTGAAGCTTTCTTT.

The chain uses TRBV9 and TRBJ1-2; no clear D gene. V was shortened by 4 bases and J by 4 bases, with 8 bases between the two germline ends. There are 12 residues in the CDR3. Germline-derived CDR1 and CDR2 are SGDLS and YYNGEE. This chain's CDR3 is CASSTGTYGYTF. For the CDR3, the DNA is TGTGCCAGCAGCACGGGTACCTATGGCTACACCTTC.

This sequence joins TRBV7-2 and TRBJ2-1; TRBD2 matches at 8 bases. CDR1 is SGHTA, CDR2 FQGNSA, per germline. The V gene end was trimmed by 5 bases and the J gene end by 7 bases; junction bases not matched to a gene: 7. CDR3 length: 14 residues. Here the CDR3 reads CASSQAGAINEQFF. The CDR3 region has the DNA TGTGCCAGCAGCCAAGCGGGAGCCATAAATGAGCAGTTCTTC.

The V gene is TRBV5-4, the J gene TRBJ1-5; D gene uncertain. CDR3 length equals 13 residues. In germline, CDR1 is SGHNT, CDR2 YYREEE (reference sequence). The CDR3 region has the DNA TGTGGCTTTGGGAGTTATAGCAATCAGCCCCAGCATTTT. Translating it yields CGFGSYSNQPQHF.

The chain combines TRBV19 with TRBJ1-2; tentative D call: TRBD1 (6 bases). The CDR3 is 14 residues long. Trimming took off 7 bases at V and 8 bases at J, with 20 bases between the two ends. Per the germline V gene, CDR1 is LNHDA and CDR2 is SQIVND (reference sequence). CDR3 sequence (DNA): TGTGCCAGTACCCGAACCCGACAGGCCTCCGGCTACACCTTC. Translation gives CASTRTRQASGYTF.

The chain is built from TRBV25-1 and TRBJ1-4; 9 bases fit TRBD1. CDR3 length: 14 amino acids. Germline CDR1 is MGHDK and CDR2 is SYGVNS. V was clipped by 9 bases and J by 9 bases; unmatched bases: 11. The CDR3 protein is CASRTGTGRKKLFF. The DNA for the CDR3 is TGTGCCAGTCGGACCGGGACAGGGAGGAAAAAACTGTTTTTT.

J is TRBJ2-1 and V is TRBV5-8, with TRBD2 matching over 9 bases. CDR3 length equals 16 residues. The V gene's germline CDR1 is SGHTS and CDR2 YDEGEE. With 3 bases clipped from V and 7 bases from J, the junction kept 11 bases outside the gene matches. The CDR3 sequence is CASSSLVAGVHNEQFF. CDR3 nucleotides: TGTGCCAGCAGCTCCCTTGTAGCGGGAGTTCATAATGAGCAGTTCTTC.

This rearrangement joins TRBV20-1 to TRBJ1-4, with 8 bases identical to TRBD1. The CDR3 runs 13 residues. The ends lost 3 bases at V and 7 bases at J; junction bases unmatched: 4. The germline gives CDR1 DFQATT, CDR2 SNEGSKA (reference sequence). CDR3 loop: CSASEGTGEKLFF. DNA for the CDR3: TGCAGTGCTAGTGAGGGGACAGGTGAAAAACTGTTTTTT.

This clone was seen more than once but under ten times. The chain carries TRBV5-1 and TRBJ1-1, with a weak D call TRBD1 (5 bases). There are 14 residues in the CDR3. Germline loops: CDR1 SGHRS, CDR2 YFSETQ. Trimming removed 4 bases from V and 4 bases from J, with 14 bases in between. Here the CDR3 DNA reads TGCGCCAGCAGCCCCAGGGTCGGGAGCACTGAAGCTTTCTTT. It translates to CASSPRVGSTEAFF.

The V gene is TRBV11-1, the J gene TRBJ1-1; 10 bases are a match to TRBD1. J lost 0 bases, V lost 6 bases, and 4 bases had no gene match. The germline V gene encodes CDR1 SGHAT and CDR2 FQDESV (reference sequence). This CDR3 has 15 residues. The CDR3 bases are TGTGCCAGCAGTCGGGACAGGGGAATGAACACTGAAGCTTTCTTT. Its translation is CASSRDRGMNTEAFF.

The chain is built from TRBV11-3 and TRBJ1-1, with D possibly matching TRBD1 (6 bases). Per the germline V gene, CDR1 is SGHNT and CDR2 is YENEEA. Trimming left V 3 bases short and J 7 bases short, with 12 bases between. The CDR3 has 13 residues. CDR3 region: CASSFNTGLEAFF. The DNA for the CDR3 is TGTGCCAGCAGCTTCAACACAGGGCTTGAAGCTTTCTTT. The full variable domain, with the rest looked up from reference TRBV11-3 and TRBJ1-1, is EAGVVQSPRYKIIEKKQPVAFWCNPISGHNTLYWYLQNLGQGPELLIRYENEEAVDDSQLPKDRFSAERLKGVDSTLKIQPAELGDSAVYLCASSFNTGLEAFFGQGTRLTVV.

The chain combines TRBV7-9 with TRBJ1-2; 7 bases are shared with TRBD1. Germline CDR1 reads SEHNR; CDR2 reads FQNEAQ (reference sequence). There are 13 residues in the CDR3. With 5 bases clipped from V and 7 bases from J, the junction kept 7 bases outside the gene matches. The CDR3 DNA is TGTGCCAGCAGCCAGTCTACAGGGGTTGGCTACACCTTC. Its translation: CASSQSTGVGYTF.

The rearrangement links TRBV5-1 to TRBJ1-2; no clear D. Germline CDR1 reads SGHRS; CDR2 reads YFSETQ. The CDR3 contains 12 residues. V was clipped by 0 bases and J by 6 bases, with 6 bases between them. CDR3 DNA: TGCGCCAGCAGCTTGGACCCGGATGGCTACACCTTC. Translation: CASSLDPDGYTF.